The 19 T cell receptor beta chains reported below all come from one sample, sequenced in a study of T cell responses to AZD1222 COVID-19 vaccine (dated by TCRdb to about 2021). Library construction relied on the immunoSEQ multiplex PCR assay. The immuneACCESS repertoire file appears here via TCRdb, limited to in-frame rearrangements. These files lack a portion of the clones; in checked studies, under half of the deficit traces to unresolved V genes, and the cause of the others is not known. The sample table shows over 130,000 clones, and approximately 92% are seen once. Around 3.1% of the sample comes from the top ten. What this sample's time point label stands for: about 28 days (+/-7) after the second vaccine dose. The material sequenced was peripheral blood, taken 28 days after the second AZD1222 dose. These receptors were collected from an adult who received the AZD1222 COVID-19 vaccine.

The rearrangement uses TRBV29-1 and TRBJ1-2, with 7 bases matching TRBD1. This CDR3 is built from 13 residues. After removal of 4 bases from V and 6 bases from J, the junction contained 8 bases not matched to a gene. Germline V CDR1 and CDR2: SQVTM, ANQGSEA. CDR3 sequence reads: CSVVQGQPHGYTF. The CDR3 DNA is TGCAGCGTTGTTCAGGGACAGCCCCATGGCTACACCTTC.

CDR3 sequence reads: CATYGESEAFF. CDR3 sequence (DNA): TGTGCCACCTACGGGGAATCTGAAGCTTTCTTT. The J gene is TRBJ1-1, the V gene TRBV6-5; D is ambiguous. This CDR3 is 11 amino acids long. The V end was cut by 10 bases, the J end by 6 bases, with 12 bases between. Germline CDR1 reads MNHEY; CDR2 reads SVGAGI.

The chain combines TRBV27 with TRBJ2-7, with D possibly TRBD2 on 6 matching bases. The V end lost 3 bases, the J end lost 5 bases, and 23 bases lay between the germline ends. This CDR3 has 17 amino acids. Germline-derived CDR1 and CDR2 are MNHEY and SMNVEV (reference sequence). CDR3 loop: CASSFIGRGTPEDEQYF. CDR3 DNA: TGTGCCAGCAGTTTTATTGGTCGGGGGACGCCGGAGGACGAGCAGTACTTC.

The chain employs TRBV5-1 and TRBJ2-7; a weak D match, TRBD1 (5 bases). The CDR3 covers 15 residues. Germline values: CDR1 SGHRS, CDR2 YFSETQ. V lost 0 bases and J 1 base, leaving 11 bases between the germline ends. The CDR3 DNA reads TGCGCCAGCAGCTTGGCCCCGGACATGTCCTACGAGCAGTACTTC. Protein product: CASSLAPDMSYEQYF. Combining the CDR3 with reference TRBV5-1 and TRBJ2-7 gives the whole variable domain KAGVTQTPRYLIKTRGQQVTLSCSPISGHRSVSWYQQTPGQGLQFLFEYFSETQRNKGNFPGRFSGRQFSNSRSEMNVSTLELGDSALYLCASSLAPDMSYEQYFGPGTRLTVT.

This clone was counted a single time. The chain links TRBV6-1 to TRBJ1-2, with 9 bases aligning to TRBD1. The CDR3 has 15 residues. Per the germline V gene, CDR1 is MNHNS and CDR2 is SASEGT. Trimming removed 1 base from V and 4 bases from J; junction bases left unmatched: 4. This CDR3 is CASSEGGQGFYGYTF. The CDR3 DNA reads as TGTGCCAGCAGTGAAGGGGGACAGGGCTTCTATGGCTACACCTTC.

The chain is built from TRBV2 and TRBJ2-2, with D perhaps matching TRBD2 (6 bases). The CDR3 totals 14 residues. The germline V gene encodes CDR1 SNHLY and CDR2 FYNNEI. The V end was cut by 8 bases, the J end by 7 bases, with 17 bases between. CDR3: CASHLDRGSGELFF. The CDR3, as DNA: TGTGCCAGCCACTTGGACCGGGGGAGCGGGGAGCTGTTTTTT.

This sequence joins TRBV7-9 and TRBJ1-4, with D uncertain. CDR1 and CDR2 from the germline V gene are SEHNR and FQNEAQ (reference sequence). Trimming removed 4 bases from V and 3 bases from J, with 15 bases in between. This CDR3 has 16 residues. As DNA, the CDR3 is TGTGCCAGCAGCTCCGAGAGTGGACGTGCTAATGAAAAACTGTTTTTT. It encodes CASSSESGRANEKLFF. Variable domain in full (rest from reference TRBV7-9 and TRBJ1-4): DTGVSQNPRHKITKRGQNVTFRCDPISEHNRLYWYRQTLGQGPEFLTYFQNEAQLEKSRLLSDRFSAERPKGSFSTLEIQRTEQGDSAMYLCASSSESGRANEKLFFGSGTQLSVL.

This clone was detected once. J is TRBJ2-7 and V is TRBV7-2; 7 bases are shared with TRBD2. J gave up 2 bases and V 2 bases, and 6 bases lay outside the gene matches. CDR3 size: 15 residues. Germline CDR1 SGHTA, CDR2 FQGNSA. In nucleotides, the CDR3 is TGTGCCAGCAGCTTATTCGGCGGGAGAGCCTACGAGCAGTACTTC. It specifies CASSLFGGRAYEQYF. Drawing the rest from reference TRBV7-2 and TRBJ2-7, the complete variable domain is GAGVSQSPSNKVTEKGKDVELRCDPISGHTALYWYRQSLGQGLEFLIYFQGNSAPDKSGLPSDRFSAERTGGSVSTLTIQRTQQEDSAVYLCASSLFGGRAYEQYFGPGTRLTVT.

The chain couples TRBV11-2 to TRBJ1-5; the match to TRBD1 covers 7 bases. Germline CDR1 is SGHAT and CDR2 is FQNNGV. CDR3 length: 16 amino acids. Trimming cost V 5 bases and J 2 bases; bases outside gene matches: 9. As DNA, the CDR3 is TGTGCCAGCAGCCCCCAGACAGGGAGCCGCAATCAGCCCCAGCATTTT. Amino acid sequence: CASSPQTGSRNQPQHF.

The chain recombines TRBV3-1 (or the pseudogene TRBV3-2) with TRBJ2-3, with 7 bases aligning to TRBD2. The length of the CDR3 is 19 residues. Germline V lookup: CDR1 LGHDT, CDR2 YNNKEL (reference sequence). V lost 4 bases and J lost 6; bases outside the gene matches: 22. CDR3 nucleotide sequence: TGTGCCAGCAGCCTGTCCACCCCAACCGCGGGGAGGGCGGCGGATACGCAGTATTTT. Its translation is CASSLSTPTAGRAADTQYF.

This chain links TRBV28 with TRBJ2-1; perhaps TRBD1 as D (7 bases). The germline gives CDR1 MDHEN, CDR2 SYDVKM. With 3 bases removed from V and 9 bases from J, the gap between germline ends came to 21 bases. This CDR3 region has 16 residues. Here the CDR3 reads CASSFPRVQGGFEQFF. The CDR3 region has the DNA TGTGCCAGCAGTTTTCCCCGTGTTCAGGGGGGATTTGAGCAGTTCTTC.

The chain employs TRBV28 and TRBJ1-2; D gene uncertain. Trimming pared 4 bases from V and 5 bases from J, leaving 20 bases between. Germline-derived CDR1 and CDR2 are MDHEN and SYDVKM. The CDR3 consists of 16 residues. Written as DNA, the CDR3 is TGTGCCAGCAGTTCTCCAAGGGAGATCATGGGGTATGGCTACACCTTC. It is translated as CASSSPREIMGYGYTF.

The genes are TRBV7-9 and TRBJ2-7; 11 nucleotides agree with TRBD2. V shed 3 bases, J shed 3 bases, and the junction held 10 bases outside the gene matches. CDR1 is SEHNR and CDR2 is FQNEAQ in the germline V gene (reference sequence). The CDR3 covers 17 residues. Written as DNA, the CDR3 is TGTGCCAGCAGCTTGTCCTTAGCGGGAGGGCCCAACTACGAGCAGTACTTC. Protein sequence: CASSLSLAGGPNYEQYF.

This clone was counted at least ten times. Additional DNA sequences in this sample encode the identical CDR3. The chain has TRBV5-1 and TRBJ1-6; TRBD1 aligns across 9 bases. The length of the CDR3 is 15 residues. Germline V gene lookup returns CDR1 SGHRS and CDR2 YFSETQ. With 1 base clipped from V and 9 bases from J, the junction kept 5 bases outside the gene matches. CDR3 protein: CASSLKGQGSSPLHF. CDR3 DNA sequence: TGCGCCAGCAGCTTGAAGGGACAGGGTAGTTCACCCCTCCACTTT. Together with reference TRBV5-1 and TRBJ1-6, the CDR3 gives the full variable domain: KAGVTQTPRYLIKTRGQQVTLSCSPISGHRSVSWYQQTPGQGLQFLFEYFSETQRNKGNFPGRFSGRQFSNSRSEMNVSTLELGDSALYLCASSLKGQGSSPLHFGNGTRLTVT.

CDR3 bases: TGTGCCACCAGCAGTTGGAGGGGCTCTGGGGCCAACGTCCTGACTTTC. It codes for CATSSWRGSGANVLTF. This chain joins TRBV15 and TRBJ2-6; a weak D match, TRBD2 (6 bases). Germline V lookup: CDR1 LNHNV, CDR2 YYDKDF (reference sequence). V was trimmed by 3 bases and J by 0 bases, leaving 9 bases between them. This CDR3 is built from 16 residues. The complete variable domain, with remaining parts taken from reference TRBV15 and TRBJ2-6, reads DAMVIQNPRYQVTQFGKPVTLSCSQTLNHNVMYWYQQKSSQAPKLLFHYYDKDFNNEADTPDNFQSRRPNTSFCFLDIRSPGLGDTAMYLCATSSWRGSGANVLTFGAGSRLTVL.

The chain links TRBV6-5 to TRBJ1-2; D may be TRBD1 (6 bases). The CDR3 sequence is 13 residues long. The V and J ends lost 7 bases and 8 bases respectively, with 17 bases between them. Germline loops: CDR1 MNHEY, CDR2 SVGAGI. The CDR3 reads CASIPSRGDGYTF. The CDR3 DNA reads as TGTGCCAGCATTCCTTCCAGGGGTGACGGCTACACCTTC.

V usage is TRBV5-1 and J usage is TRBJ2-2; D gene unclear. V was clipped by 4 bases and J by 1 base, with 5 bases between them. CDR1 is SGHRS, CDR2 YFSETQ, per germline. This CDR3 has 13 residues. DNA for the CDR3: TGCGCCAGCAGCCCAGAGAACACCGGGGAGCTGTTTTTT. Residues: CASSPENTGELFF.

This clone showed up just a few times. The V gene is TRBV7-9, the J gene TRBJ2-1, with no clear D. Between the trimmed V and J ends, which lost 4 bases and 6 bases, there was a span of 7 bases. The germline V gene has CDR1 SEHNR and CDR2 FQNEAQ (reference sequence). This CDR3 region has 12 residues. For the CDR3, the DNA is TGTGCCAGCAGCTCCCATATCAATGAGCAGTTCTTC. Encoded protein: CASSSHINEQFF.

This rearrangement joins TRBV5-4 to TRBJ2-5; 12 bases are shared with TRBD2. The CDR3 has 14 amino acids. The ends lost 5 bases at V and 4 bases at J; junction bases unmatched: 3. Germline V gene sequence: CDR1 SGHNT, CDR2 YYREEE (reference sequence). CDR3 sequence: CASSSGLAGETQYF. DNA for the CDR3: TGTGCCAGCAGTTCGGGACTAGCGGGAGAGACCCAGTACTTC. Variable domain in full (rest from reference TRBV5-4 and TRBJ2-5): ETGVTQSPTHLIKTRGQQVTLRCSSQSGHNTVSWYQQALGQGPQFIFQYYREEENGRGNFPPRFSGLQFPNYSSELNVNALELDDSALYLCASSSGLAGETQYFGPGTRLLVL.